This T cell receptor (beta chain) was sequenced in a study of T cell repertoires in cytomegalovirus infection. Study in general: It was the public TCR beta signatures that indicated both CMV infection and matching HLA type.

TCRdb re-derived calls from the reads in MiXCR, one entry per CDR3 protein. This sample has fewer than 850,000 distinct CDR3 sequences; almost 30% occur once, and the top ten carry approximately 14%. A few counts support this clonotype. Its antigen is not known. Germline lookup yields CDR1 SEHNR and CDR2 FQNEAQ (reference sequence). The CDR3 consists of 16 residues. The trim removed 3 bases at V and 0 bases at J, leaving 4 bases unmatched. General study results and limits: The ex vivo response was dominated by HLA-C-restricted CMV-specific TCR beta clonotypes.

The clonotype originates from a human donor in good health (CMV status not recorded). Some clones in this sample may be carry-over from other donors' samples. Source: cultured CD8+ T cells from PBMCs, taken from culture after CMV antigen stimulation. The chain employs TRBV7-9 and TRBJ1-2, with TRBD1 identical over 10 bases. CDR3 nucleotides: TGTGCCAGCAGCTTGGGGGGACAGGGGCCTAACTATGGCTACACCTTC. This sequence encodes CASSLGGQGPNYGYTF.